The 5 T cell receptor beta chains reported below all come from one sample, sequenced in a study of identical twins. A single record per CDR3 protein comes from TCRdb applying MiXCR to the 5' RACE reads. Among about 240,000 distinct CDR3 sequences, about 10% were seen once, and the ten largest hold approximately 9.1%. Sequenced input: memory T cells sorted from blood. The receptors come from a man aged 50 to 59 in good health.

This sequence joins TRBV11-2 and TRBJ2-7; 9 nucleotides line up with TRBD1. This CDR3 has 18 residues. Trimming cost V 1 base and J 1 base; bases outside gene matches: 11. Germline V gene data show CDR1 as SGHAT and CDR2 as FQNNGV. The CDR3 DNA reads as TGTGCCAGCAGCTTAGTGGGTTTTGGGACAGGGAGTTCCTACGAGCAGTACTTC. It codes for CASSLVGFGTGSSYEQYF.

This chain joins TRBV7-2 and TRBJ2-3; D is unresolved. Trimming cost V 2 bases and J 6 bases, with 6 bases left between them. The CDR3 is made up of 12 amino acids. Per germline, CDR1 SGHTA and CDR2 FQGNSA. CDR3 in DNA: TGTGCCAGCAGCTTATCCGAGGATACGCAGTATTTT. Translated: CASSLSEDTQYF. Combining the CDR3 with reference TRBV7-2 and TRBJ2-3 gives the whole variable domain GAGVSQSPSNKVTEKGKDVELRCDPISGHTALYWYRQSLGQGLEFLIYFQGNSAPDKSGLPSDRFSAERTGGSVSTLTIQRTQQEDSAVYLCASSLSEDTQYFGPGTRLTVL.

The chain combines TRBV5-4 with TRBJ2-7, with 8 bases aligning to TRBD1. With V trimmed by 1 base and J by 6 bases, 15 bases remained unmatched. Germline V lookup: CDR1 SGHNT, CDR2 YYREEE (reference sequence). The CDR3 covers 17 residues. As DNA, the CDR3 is TGTGCCAGCAGCTTGTTACTCCAGGGGGCTATCGGTAGCGAGCAGTACTTC. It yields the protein CASSLLLQGAIGSEQYF.

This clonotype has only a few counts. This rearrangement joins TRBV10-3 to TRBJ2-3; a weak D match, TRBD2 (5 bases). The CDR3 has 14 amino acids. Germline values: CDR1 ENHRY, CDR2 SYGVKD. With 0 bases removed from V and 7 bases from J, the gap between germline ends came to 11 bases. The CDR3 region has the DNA TGTGCCATCAGTGAGTCGACTAAGACAAATACGCAGTATTTT. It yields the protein CAISESTKTNTQYF.

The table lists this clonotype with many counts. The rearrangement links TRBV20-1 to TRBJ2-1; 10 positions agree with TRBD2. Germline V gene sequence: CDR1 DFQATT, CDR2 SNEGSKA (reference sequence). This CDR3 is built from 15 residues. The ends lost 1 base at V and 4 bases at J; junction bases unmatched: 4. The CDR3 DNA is TGCAGTGCTAGAGGGAGCGGGGGGGCGTACAATGAGCAGTTCTTC. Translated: CSARGSGGAYNEQFF.